A single sample gave rise to the 26 T cell receptor beta chains below, sequenced in a study of T cells after yellow fever vaccination. TCRdb processed the 5' RACE reads anew with MiXCR; each CDR3 protein has one entry. This sample has more than 250,000 distinct CDR3 sequences, with around 7% found just once. Sequences were derived from PBMCs, sampled approximately 40 days after the first yellow fever vaccination. Receptor source: a young man who received the YFV17D yellow fever vaccine.

V and J are TRBV5-6 and TRBJ2-5; the match to TRBD1 covers 7 bases. Germline CDR1 and CDR2: SGHDT and YYEEEE. V lost 3 bases and J lost 2; bases outside the gene matches: 13. This CDR3 contains 17 residues. This CDR3 reads CASSSHRDSERQETQYF. CDR3 coding DNA: TGTGCCAGCAGCTCACACCGGGACAGTGAAAGACAAGAGACCCAGTACTTC.

This clonotype was picked up many times. The chain uses TRBV5-1 and TRBJ2-1; TRBD1 agrees at 10 bases. V trimming: 7 bases; J trimming: 4 bases; junction bases outside the gene matches: 14. The germline gives CDR1 SGHRS, CDR2 YFSETQ. The CDR3 loop spans 17 amino acids. The chain's CDR3 is CASYPATGGQGYNEQFF. The CDR3 DNA reads TGCGCCAGCTACCCCGCCACCGGGGGACAGGGGTACAATGAGCAGTTCTTC.

CDR3 region: CASEGITDTQYF. The DNA for the CDR3 is TGTGCCAGCGAGGGGATCACAGATACGCAGTATTTT. This chain joins TRBV7-8 and TRBJ2-3; TRBD1 or TRBD2 may be the D gene (5 bases each). The V gene's germline CDR1 is SGHVS and CDR2 FQNEAQ. This CDR3 comprises 12 residues. V shed 8 bases and J shed 2 bases, with 8 bases lying between them.

This clonotype was recorded at least ten times. The V gene is TRBV12-3 or TRBV12-4, the J gene TRBJ1-1, with D perhaps TRBD1 (6 bases). V lost 6 bases and J 4 bases, leaving 18 bases between the germline ends. The CDR3 loop spans 15 amino acids. The CDR3 region has the DNA TGTGCCAGCAGCCCCTCGCCAGGGGTGGGCACTGAAGCTTTCTTT. Amino acid sequence: CASSPSPGVGTEAFF.

This clonotype showed up just a few times. The chain has TRBV4-3 and TRBJ2-3; tentatively, D is TRBD2 (5 bases). This CDR3 spans 15 amino acids. Germline V gives CDR1 LGHNA, CDR2 YSLEER. V was trimmed by 0 bases and J by 4 bases, leaving 11 bases between them. The CDR3 protein is CASSQDRQEADTQYF. As DNA, the CDR3 is TGCGCCAGCAGCCAAGATCGTCAGGAGGCAGATACGCAGTATTTT.

This clonotype was picked up many times. V gene TRBV6-5 combines with J gene TRBJ2-1, with 14 bases identical to TRBD2. This CDR3 is built from 16 residues. Germline lookup yields CDR1 MNHEY and CDR2 SVGAGI. The J segment lost 10 bases and the V segment lost 2 bases, leaving 7 bases of the junction unmatched. DNA for the CDR3: TGTGCCAGCAGTTACCCGACTAGCGGGGGGGCCGTGGAGCAGTTCTTC. Translating it yields CASSYPTSGGAVEQFF.

The chain employs TRBV27 and TRBJ2-1, with D hard to call. Germline assignment: CDR1 MNHEY and CDR2 SMNVEV (reference sequence). CDR3 size: 13 residues. V lost 4 bases and J 14 bases, leaving 18 bases between the germline ends. The chain's CDR3 is CASSSGPSYLEFF. In DNA, the CDR3 is TGTGCCAGCAGTTCGGGCCCCTCTTATCTAGAGTTCTTC.

This clonotype was observed at least ten times. The chain links TRBV20-1 to TRBJ2-7; weak D call: TRBD1 (5 bases). Trimming left V 3 bases short and J 12 bases short, with 15 bases between. From germline, CDR1 is DFQATT and CDR2 SNEGSKA (reference sequence). The CDR3 contains 11 residues. This chain's CDR3 is CSASSRARTYV. The DNA for the CDR3 is TGCAGTGCTAGTAGCAGGGCGCGAACGTACGTC.

This clonotype occurred once. This chain links TRBV6-5 with TRBJ1-1, with 12 nucleotides matching TRBD1. Trimming removed 4 bases from V and 6 bases from J; junction bases left unmatched: 15. CDR1 is MNHEY and CDR2 is SVGAGI in the germline V gene. The CDR3 covers 18 residues. Written as DNA, the CDR3 is TGTGCCAGCAGTTTTACCGTCCGGGACAGGGGGCTCGCGGCTGAAGCTTTCTTT. This gives the protein CASSFTVRDRGLAAEAFF.

This clonotype was seen only a few times. The chain combines TRBV5-1 with TRBJ2-2; perhaps TRBD1 as D (6 bases). Germline V gene sequence: CDR1 SGHRS, CDR2 YFSETQ. The V gene lost 3 bases and the J gene lost 6 bases, with 24 bases spanning the gap. The CDR3 is 18 amino acids. The CDR3, as DNA: TGCGCCAGCAGCTCTTCGGATTCCTGGACAGCTAACGCCGGGGAGCTGTTTTTT. It translates to CASSSSDSWTANAGELFF.

This clonotype has just a few counts. This chain joins TRBV5-1 and TRBJ2-3; 11 bases are shared with TRBD2. The germline CDR1 and CDR2 sequences are SGHRS and YFSETQ. There are 16 residues in the CDR3. With V trimmed by 0 bases and J by 2 bases, 2 bases remained unmatched. CDR3 DNA: TGCGCCAGCAGCTTGGGACTAGCGGGGACCACAGATACGCAGTATTTT. Protein sequence: CASSLGLAGTTDTQYF.

V usage is TRBV20-1 and J usage is TRBJ1-5; D not resolved. Trimming took off 3 bases at V and 7 bases at J, with 10 bases between the two ends. Germline-derived CDR1 and CDR2 are DFQATT and SNEGSKA (reference sequence). This CDR3 region has 12 residues. In DNA form, the CDR3 reads TGCAGTGCTAGCGGCCCGTCCCAGCCCCAGCATTTT. Its protein is CSASGPSQPQHF.

This clonotype turned up a few times. This chain uses TRBV29-1 with TRBJ1-1, with D unclear. This CDR3 contains 10 residues. Trimming pared 7 bases from V and 2 bases from J, leaving 5 bases between. From germline, CDR1 is SQVTM and CDR2 ANQGSEA. The CDR3 loop reads CSAVNTEAFF. CDR3 DNA sequence: TGCAGCGCTGTAAACACTGAAGCTTTCTTT. Full variable domain (rest looked up from reference TRBV29-1 and TRBJ1-1): SAVISQKPSRDICQRGTSLTIQCQVDSQVTMMFWYRQQPGQSLTLIATANQGSEATYESGFVIDKFPISRPNLTFSTLTVSNMSPEDSSIYLCSAVNTEAFFGQGTRLTVV.

The chain is built from TRBV6-1 and TRBJ2-6, with a weak D call TRBD1 (6 bases). This CDR3 is 14 amino acids long. Looked up from germline, CDR1 is MNHNS and CDR2 is SASEGT. V dropped 8 bases and J dropped 2 bases, with 10 bases sitting between them. CDR3 sequence: CASSQGTGANVLTF. In nucleotides, the CDR3 is TGTGCCAGCTCCCAGGGGACTGGGGCCAACGTCCTGACTTTC.

V gene TRBV20-1 combines with J gene TRBJ2-5, with D possibly being TRBD2 (5 bases). Germline V lookup: CDR1 DFQATT, CDR2 SNEGSKA (reference sequence). The V gene lost 1 base and the J gene lost 5 bases, with 20 bases spanning the gap. This CDR3 has 16 amino acids. In DNA form, the CDR3 reads TGCAGTGCTAGAGGAAATACTAGGACTGGACGCGAGACCCAGTACTTC. As protein: CSARGNTRTGRETQYF.

V gene TRBV29-1 combines with J gene TRBJ2-1; 8 bases match TRBD1. V lost 6 bases and J lost 5; bases outside the gene matches: 12. The CDR3 extends over 15 amino acids. Germline CDR1 is SQVTM and CDR2 is ANQGSEA. The CDR3 loop reads CSVTRQGTLHNEQFF. The DNA of the CDR3 is TGCAGCGTCACGAGACAGGGGACCCTCCACAATGAGCAGTTCTTC.

This clonotype was counted a single time. The genes are TRBV9 and TRBJ1-1, with D hard to call. This CDR3 has 12 amino acids. Trimming removed 7 bases at V and 7 bases at J, with 14 bases between. Germline lookup yields CDR1 SGDLS and CDR2 YYNGEE. In DNA form, the CDR3 reads TGTGCCAGCGGGCAGGCTGATTATGAAGCTTTCTTT. Protein sequence: CASGQADYEAFF.

There are a few counts of this clonotype. The gene calls are TRBV5-1 and TRBJ2-5, with D possibly called TRBD1 or TRBD2 (6 bases each). The CDR3 is 18 residues long. V was clipped by 4 bases and J by 1 base, with 23 bases between them. The germline CDR1 and CDR2 sequences are SGHRS and YFSETQ. CDR3 region: CASSRPRGLTGFQETQYF. The CDR3 nucleotides read TGCGCCAGCAGCCGCCCGCGGGGCCTGACAGGTTTCCAAGAGACCCAGTACTTC.

The rearrangement links TRBV6-2 or TRBV6-3 to TRBJ2-1, with a possible D match to TRBD2 (7 bases). The length of the CDR3 is 16 residues. V was pared by 6 bases and J by 2 bases, with 17 bases between. Germline CDR1 reads MNHEY; CDR2 reads SVGEGT. CDR3 sequence: CASSPGGGFAYNEQFF. For the CDR3, the DNA is TGTGCCAGCAGCCCTGGGGGGGGCTTCGCCTACAATGAGCAGTTCTTC.

The V call is TRBV3-1, the J call TRBJ2-3; 8 nucleotides align to TRBD2. The CDR3 totals 17 residues. J was trimmed by 2 bases and V by 0 bases; bases with no gene match: 7. Germline-derived CDR1 and CDR2 are LGHDT and YNNKEL (reference sequence). DNA of the CDR3: TGTGCCAGCAGCCAAGATCGGTCTAGCGGGCCCACAGATACGCAGTATTTT. It specifies CASSQDRSSGPTDTQYF.

This clonotype was seen repeatedly, ten times or more. The V and J genes are TRBV7-2 and TRBJ2-1; 12 positions agree with TRBD2. Germline V gives CDR1 SGHTA, CDR2 FQGNSA. The V gene end was trimmed by 4 bases and the J gene end by 2 bases; junction bases not matched to a gene: 0. The length of the CDR3 is 15 residues. The chain's CDR3 is CASSSSGGAYNEQFF. CDR3 nucleotides: TGTGCCAGCAGCTCTAGCGGGGGGGCCTACAATGAGCAGTTCTTC.

V gene TRBV10-1 combines with J gene TRBJ2-1; tentative D call: TRBD1 (6 bases). The length of the CDR3 is 13 residues. V lost 3 bases, J lost 6 bases, and 9 bases lay in between. The germline V gene has CDR1 WNHNN and CDR2 SYGVQD (reference sequence). CDR3 coding DNA: TGCGCCAGCAGTGACAACAGGGTCAATGAGCAGTTCTTC. Residues: CASSDNRVNEQFF.

J is TRBJ2-2 and V is TRBV20-1; TRBD2 might be the D (6 bases). The V gene lost 1 base and the J gene lost 0 bases, with 6 bases spanning the gap. The germline CDR1 and CDR2 sequences are DFQATT and SNEGSKA (reference sequence). CDR3 length: 14 residues. The CDR3 region has the DNA TGCAGTGCTAGAGCTAGCGCGAACACCGGGGAGCTGTTTTTT. Its protein is CSARASANTGELFF.

The chain links TRBV3-1 to TRBJ1-6; D is unclear. Germline CDR1 is LGHDT and CDR2 is YNNKEL (reference sequence). V was pared by 2 bases and J by 4 bases, with 0 bases between. The CDR3 extends over 12 amino acids. CDR3 amino acids: CASSQYNSPLHF. The CDR3 DNA is TGTGCCAGCAGCCAATATAATTCACCCCTCCACTTT.

This clonotype was counted between two and nine times. The chain recombines TRBV5-1 with TRBJ2-3, with no clear D. The CDR3 runs 14 residues. V lost 4 bases and J lost 0, with 9 bases in between. Germline CDR1 and CDR2: SGHRS and YFSETQ. The chain's CDR3 is CASSQRTSTDTQYF. In DNA, the CDR3 is TGCGCCAGCAGCCAACGCACTAGCACAGATACGCAGTATTTT.

The chain has TRBV5-5 and TRBJ1-2; no clear D. CDR1 and CDR2 (germline): SGHKS, YYEKEE (reference sequence). V was shortened by 1 base and J by 4 bases, with 11 bases between the two germline ends. CDR3 size: 14 residues. The CDR3 sequence is CASSLPERFYGYTF. CDR3 nucleotides: TGTGCCAGCAGCTTGCCCGAGAGGTTCTATGGCTACACCTTC.